Presented here are 24 T cell receptor beta chains from one specimen sequenced in a study of T cell responses to AZD1222 COVID-19 vaccine. Profiling relied on immunoSEQ multiplex PCR, and the TCRdb table lists in-frame clones only, not all of them. The data contain some 150,000 clones, around nine tenths of them seen just once; the ten biggest clones take up 4% to 6%. This specimen consisted of peripheral blood, obtained on day 0 of AZD1222 vaccination. These receptors came from an adult in good health.

This chain links TRBV7-6 with TRBJ2-1; 13 bases align to TRBD2. Germline V gives CDR1 SGHVS, CDR2 FNYEAQ. The CDR3 totals 16 residues. The ends lost 4 bases at V and 0 bases at J; junction bases unmatched: 0. The CDR3 loop reads CASSWTSGSSYNEQFF. The CDR3 DNA reads as TGTGCCAGCAGCTGGACTAGCGGGAGCTCCTACAATGAGCAGTTCTTC.

The rearrangement uses TRBV4-2 and TRBJ2-5, with 7 bases identical to TRBD1. The V gene end was trimmed by 5 bases and the J gene end by 5 bases; junction bases not matched to a gene: 8. The CDR3 runs 14 residues. CDR1 LGHNA and CDR2 YNFKEQ come from the germline V gene. DNA for the CDR3: TGTGCCAGCAGCTCGGACAGGATCGGGGAGACCCAGTACTTC. Protein sequence: CASSSDRIGETQYF.

The rearrangement uses TRBV4-1 and TRBJ2-5; unclear D gene. Germline CDR1 reads MGHRA; CDR2 reads YSYEKL. Trimming removed 0 bases from V and 2 bases from J, with 7 bases in between. CDR3 length: 14 amino acids. CDR3 in DNA: TGCGCCAGCAGCCAAGAAACCGCGCAAGAGACCCAGTACTTC. Residues: CASSQETAQETQYF.

V usage is TRBV2 and J usage is TRBJ2-7, with D possibly being TRBD1 (6 bases). The germline gives CDR1 SNHLY, CDR2 FYNNEI. The CDR3 spans 16 residues. V was clipped by 6 bases and J by 3 bases, with 21 bases between them. As DNA, the CDR3 is TGTGCCAGCAGGGGAACAGCAGGGGACACGTACTACGAGCAGTACTTC. The encoded protein is CASRGTAGDTYYEQYF. The whole variable domain, remainder taken from reference TRBV2 and TRBJ2-7, is EPEVTQTPSHQVTQMGQEVILRCVPISNHLYFYWYRQILGQKVEFLVSFYNNEISEKSEIFDDQFSVERPDGSNFTLKIRSTKLEDSAMYFCASRGTAGDTYYEQYFGPGTRLTVT.

In its sample, this clone was seen once. The V and J genes are TRBV2 and TRBJ1-1; D remains unclear. In germline, CDR1 is SNHLY, CDR2 FYNNEI. This CDR3 spans 13 amino acids. Between the trimmed V and J ends, which lost 8 bases and 0 bases, there was a span of 10 bases. CDR3 in DNA: TGTGCCAGCTCAGGACTGCTGAACACTGAAGCTTTCTTT. Its translation is CASSGLLNTEAFF.

Concerning this clone itself: This sample includes further DNA sequences coding for the same CDR3. V gene TRBV7-2 combines with J gene TRBJ1-5; TRBD1 might be the D (5 bases). From germline, CDR1 is SGHTA and CDR2 FQGNSA. The CDR3 is made up of 15 amino acids. The V and J ends lost 4 bases and 0 bases respectively, with 10 bases between them. The CDR3 sequence is CASSSGGGSNQPQHF. The CDR3 coding sequence is TGTGCCAGCAGCTCGGGGGGGGGTAGCAATCAGCCCCAGCATTTT.

The V call is TRBV5-1, the J call TRBJ1-6; weak D call: TRBD1 (5 bases). This CDR3 is 16 amino acids long. V lost 0 bases, J lost 8 bases, and 15 bases lay in between. The germline CDR1 and CDR2 sequences are SGHRS and YFSETQ. CDR3: CASSLEGHQGDSPLHF. Here the CDR3 DNA reads TGCGCCAGCAGCTTGGAAGGGCACCAAGGGGATTCACCCCTCCACTTT.

On this clone: Distinct nucleotide sequences in the sample also encode this CDR3. This rearrangement joins TRBV3-1 (or the pseudogene TRBV3-2) to TRBJ1-1, with 7 positions matching TRBD1. With 1 base clipped from V and 14 bases from J, the junction kept 25 bases outside the gene matches. The CDR3 has 18 residues. In germline, CDR1 is LGHDT, CDR2 YNNKEL (reference sequence). The CDR3 sequence is CASSQALTTRGQVFAAFF. The CDR3 DNA is TGTGCCAGCAGCCAAGCGCTTACAACTCGAGGACAGGTCTTTGCAGCCTTCTTT.

The V and J genes are TRBV20-1 and TRBJ2-7; D remains unclear. Germline lookup yields CDR1 DFQATT and CDR2 SNEGSKA (reference sequence). The CDR3 loop spans 10 amino acids. Trimming shortened V by 7 bases and J by 0 bases, and 4 bases separated the two germline ends. CDR3 nucleotide sequence: TGCAGTGGGAGCTCCTACGAGCAGTACTTC. The encoded protein is CSGSSYEQYF.

This chain joins TRBV27 and TRBJ2-7; D uncertain. V lost 6 bases to trimming and J lost 4 bases, with 22 bases between them. This CDR3 comprises 16 residues. Germline values: CDR1 MNHEY, CDR2 SMNVEV (reference sequence). As DNA, the CDR3 is TGTGCCAGCAGCAAAAGTCGGGCGACCGTGTTGTACGAGCAGTACTTC. Its translation is CASSKSRATVLYEQYF.

The chain has TRBV4-2 and TRBJ2-3; 7 nucleotides align to TRBD2. CDR3 length: 13 amino acids. The V gene end was trimmed by 4 bases and the J gene end by 4 bases; junction bases not matched to a gene: 2. Per the germline V gene, CDR1 is LGHNA and CDR2 is YNFKEQ. The CDR3 sequence is CASSPGGADTQYF. Written as DNA, the CDR3 is TGTGCCAGCAGCCCGGGGGGAGCAGATACGCAGTATTTT.

The rearrangement links TRBV5-1 to TRBJ2-7, with TRBD1 identical over 10 bases. Germline V gives CDR1 SGHRS, CDR2 YFSETQ. This CDR3 is 16 amino acids long. The J segment lost 4 bases and the V segment lost 3 bases, leaving 10 bases of the junction unmatched. DNA of the CDR3: TGCGCCAGCAGCTACAATCCGGGACAGGGGTTGTACGAGCAGTACTTC. As protein: CASSYNPGQGLYEQYF.

The chain is built from TRBV4-2 and TRBJ2-5; 7 nucleotides match TRBD2. V dropped 3 bases and J dropped 5; count of bases not matched to a gene: 6. Germline V lookup: CDR1 LGHNA, CDR2 YNFKEQ. The CDR3 spans 14 residues. For the CDR3, the DNA is TGTGCCAGCAGCCAGAGCGGGATTTTTGAGACCCAGTACTTC. Encoded protein: CASSQSGIFETQYF.

This sequence joins TRBV7-6 and TRBJ1-3; 11 bases are a match to TRBD1. This CDR3 spans 16 amino acids. Germline assignment: CDR1 SGHVS and CDR2 FNYEAQ. Trimming took 3 bases from V and 0 from J; bases not matched to a gene: 1. In DNA form, the CDR3 reads TGTGCCAGCAGCTTGGGACAGGGGGACTCTGGAAACACCATATATTTT. It specifies CASSLGQGDSGNTIYF. The full variable domain, its missing parts supplied by reference TRBV7-6 and TRBJ1-3, is GAGVSQSPRYKVTKRGQDVALRCDPISGHVSLYWYRQALGQGPEFLTYFNYEAQQDKSGLPNDRFSAERPEGSISTLTIQRTEQRDSAMYRCASSLGQGDSGNTIYFGEGSWLTVV.

Here the CDR3 DNA reads TGTGCCAGCAGCTTAAGTTACGAGCAGTACTTC. Amino acids: CASSLSYEQYF. This sequence joins TRBV7-2 and TRBJ2-7, with D hard to call. Germline CDR1 SGHTA, CDR2 FQGNSA. V was trimmed by 2 bases and J by 4 bases, leaving 3 bases between them. The CDR3 runs 11 residues.

Here the CDR3 DNA reads TGTGCCAGCAGCTTCTATGGGGATGGAGGCTACACCTTC. This gives the protein CASSFYGDGGYTF. The chain uses TRBV11-1 and TRBJ1-2; no firm D call. The CDR3 has 13 amino acids. The ends were cut back, 3 bases at V and 8 bases at J, with 13 bases in the middle. Germline V gives CDR1 SGHAT, CDR2 FQDESV (reference sequence).

The rearrangement joins TRBV6-1 to TRBJ1-6; no definite D call. The CDR3 length is 12 residues. Germline lookup yields CDR1 MNHNS and CDR2 SASEGT. Trimming cost V 3 bases and J 10 bases, with 7 bases left between them. The CDR3 nucleotides are TGTGCCAGCAGTGAGGTTAGCTCACCCCTCCACTTT. Translating it yields CASSEVSSPLHF.

This clone was detected only once. The J gene is TRBJ1-1, the V gene TRBV10-3; the D is unclear. Trimming pared 0 bases from V and 11 bases from J, leaving 7 bases between. Per the germline V gene, CDR1 is ENHRY and CDR2 is SYGVKD. The CDR3 is 11 residues long. In DNA, the CDR3 is TGTGCCATCAGTGAGTCGGCGGGGGCTTTCTTT. Its translation: CAISESAGAFF.

The chain employs TRBV28 and TRBJ1-4; no clear D gene. The CDR3 sequence is 14 residues long. The V gene lost 4 bases and the J gene lost 10 bases, with 16 bases spanning the gap. Looked up from germline, CDR1 is MDHEN and CDR2 is SYDVKM. The CDR3 DNA reads TGTGCCAGCAGTTCATCGGGGTTCCCTCTAAAACTGTTTTTT. Encoded protein: CASSSSGFPLKLFF.

As DNA, the CDR3 is TGTGCCAGCAGTTTCCGTTGGGGGTCTGGGACGGACGTCTACGAGCAGTACTTC. This codes for CASSFRWGSGTDVYEQYF. J is TRBJ2-7 and V is TRBV28; D is perhaps TRBD1 or TRBD2 (5 bases each). This CDR3 region has 18 residues. Per the germline V gene, CDR1 is MDHEN and CDR2 is SYDVKM. Trimming took 3 bases from V and 3 from J, leaving 24 bases between them.

The chain joins TRBV2 to TRBJ1-5; D unresolved. Per the germline V gene, CDR1 is SNHLY and CDR2 is FYNNEI. This CDR3 spans 14 amino acids. The V end was cut by 6 bases, the J end by 5 bases, with 14 bases between. CDR3 loop: CASSPIQGDQPQHF. DNA of the CDR3: TGTGCCAGCAGCCCCATCCAAGGCGATCAGCCCCAGCATTTT.

This clone was seen only a few times. The chain recombines TRBV7-3 with TRBJ2-1, with TRBD2 identical over 9 bases. The V and J ends lost 3 bases and 3 bases, in that order; junction bases with no gene match: 3. The length of the CDR3 is 15 residues. Per the germline V gene, CDR1 is SGHTA and CDR2 is FQGTGA. The CDR3 protein is CASSLELAGYNEQFF. The CDR3 nucleotides are TGTGCCAGCAGCTTGGAACTAGCGGGCTACAATGAGCAGTTCTTC. Full variable domain (rest looked up from reference TRBV7-3 and TRBJ2-1): GAGVSQTPSNKVTEKGKYVELRCDPISGHTALYWYRQSLGQGPEFLIYFQGTGAADDSGLPNDRFFAVRPEGSVSTLKIQRTERGDSAVYLCASSLELAGYNEQFFGPGTRLTVL.

The gene calls are TRBV5-1 and TRBJ1-1, with D unclear. V shed 6 bases and J shed 1 base, with 10 bases lying between them. CDR3 length equals 13 residues. Germline assignment: CDR1 SGHRS and CDR2 YFSETQ. CDR3 in DNA: TGCGCCAGCACATTGGGGTCGAACACTGAAGCTTTCTTT. Protein sequence: CASTLGSNTEAFF.

This clone was picked up one time. This rearrangement joins TRBV20-1 to TRBJ1-1; no firm D call. Germline V gene lookup returns CDR1 DFQATT and CDR2 SNEGSKA (reference sequence). This CDR3 contains 10 residues. The germline V and J ends were trimmed by 6 bases and 5 bases, with 7 bases remaining between them. Here the CDR3 reads CSAVRTEAFF. The CDR3 bases are TGCAGTGCCGTGCGGACTGAAGCTTTCTTT.